The rows below give T cell receptor beta chains drawn from one sample of a study of early T cells in non-severe SARS-CoV-2 infection. TCRdb re-analysed the 5' RACE reads in MiXCR, keeping a single row per CDR3 protein. The table includes roughly 30,000 distinct CDR3 sequences, over 4% detected once. Sequencing used whole blood. These TCRs come from an adult who was a healthcare worker with PCR-confirmed SARS-CoV-2 infection or an uninfected control (not recorded which). Both conserved end residues are part of each CDR3. D genes are given only for firm matches. A clone size is listed for some rows: how often the clone was seen (once, few, many), or a class if it is expanded.

clone size,J gene,D gene,V gene,CDR3 DNA,CDR3 protein
many,TRBJ2-5,NA,TRBV18,TGTGCCAGCTCACGAGAGGAGACCCAGTACTTC,CASSREETQYF
NA,TRBJ1-1,NA,TRBV6-6,TGTGCCAGCAGCATGGACAGTGAAGCTTTCTTT,CASSMDSEAFF
many,TRBJ2-3,NA,TRBV7-8,TGTGCCAGCAGCCCAGCATATGGGGGTGTCACAGATACGCAGTATTTT,CASSPAYGGVTDTQYF
few,TRBJ2-1,NA,TRBV2,TGTGCCAGCAGTGAGTACCAGGCACTGAACAATGAGCAGTTCTTC,CASSEYQALNNEQFF
NA,TRBJ2-7,TRBD1,TRBV7-2,TGTGCCAGCAGCGAGGGGACAGGCACCTACGAGCAGTACTTC,CASSEGTGTYEQYF
few,TRBJ1-4,NA,TRBV11-2,TGTGCCAGCAGCTTACTCGGGGGTGAAAAACTGTTTTTT,CASSLLGGEKLFF
many,TRBJ2-4,NA,TRBV11-2,TGTGCCAGCAGCTTAGTGATAGGATTGGCCAAAAACATTCAGTACTTC,CASSLVIGLAKNIQYF
many,TRBJ2-1,NA,TRBV18,TGTGCCAGCTCATCAGGACTTCGCTCCTACAATGAGCAGTTCTTC,CASSSGLRSYNEQFF
NA,TRBJ2-3,TRBD1,TRBV12-3/TRBV12-4,TGTGCCAGCAGTGCCACAGGGGCGGGAGATACGCAGTATTTT,CASSATGAGDTQYF
NA,TRBJ2-7,NA,TRBV19,TGTGCCAGTAGTATATCATACCGGGACGGGTACGAGCAGTACTTC,CASSISYRDGYEQYF
few,TRBJ2-1,TRBD2,TRBV6-2/TRBV6-3,TGTGCCAGCGTCGGGGGGGCGACCTACAATGAGCAGTTCTTC,CASVGGATYNEQFF
many,TRBJ1-3,NA,TRBV28,TGTGCCAGCAGTTTTATCCGCCGGCGGGGCCTAAGCTCTGGAAACACCATATATTTT,CASSFIRRRGLSSGNTIYF
NA,TRBJ1-4,NA,TRBV15,TGTGCCACCAGCAGAGTCCGCGGGGAAGGTGAAAAACTGTTTTTT,CATSRVRGEGEKLFF
NA,TRBJ2-5,NA,TRBV15,TGTGCCACCAGCAGAGATCTTGGGGGCATAGAGACCCAGTACTTC,CATSRDLGGIETQYF
few,TRBJ2-6,NA,TRBV12-3/TRBV12-4,TGTGCCAGCAGCTACAAACTCGGGGCGGTCTCTGGGGCCAACGTCCTGACTTTC,CASSYKLGAVSGANVLTF
medium-sized,TRBJ2-3,TRBD2,TRBV10-1,TGCGCCAGCAGTGAGGGGCTAGCGGGCAATACAGATACGCAGTATTTT,CASSEGLAGNTDTQYF
many,TRBJ2-6,NA,TRBV7-9,TGTGCCAGCAGCCTACCCCGGAGTAACTCTGGGGCCAACGTCCTGACTTTC,CASSLPRSNSGANVLTF
many,TRBJ1-2,TRBD1,TRBV19,TGTGCCAGTAGTATCGGACAGGTCCGTAACTATGGCTACACCTTC,CASSIGQVRNYGYTF
once,TRBJ2-7,TRBD1,TRBV18,TGTGCCAGCTCAAAGGACAGGGGGACTTACGAGCAGTACTTC,CASSKDRGTYEQYF
many,TRBJ1-2,NA,TRBV10-2,TGCGCCACCATAGGAGAAGGCTACACCTTC,CATIGEGYTF
few,TRBJ2-1,TRBD1,TRBV9,TGTGCCAGCAGCCCGTGGACAGGGGGCTTGGGGAATGAGCAGTTCTTC,CASSPWTGGLGNEQFF
many,TRBJ2-7,NA,TRBV29-1,TGCAGCGTGAAGTCCCCCGGCGAGCAGTACTTC,CSVKSPGEQYF
few,TRBJ2-1,NA,TRBV10-3,TGTGCCATCAGTGAACAGGGTTCTATTGAGCAGTTCTTC,CAISEQGSIEQFF
many,TRBJ1-1,TRBD1,TRBV12-3/TRBV12-4,TGTGCCAGCAGCCGCGACAGGGCCGCCGGCGAAGCTTTCTTT,CASSRDRAAGEAFF
few,TRBJ2-1,TRBD2,TRBV20-1,TGCAGTGCGCCACCTTCATCTAGCGGCTCCTACAATGAGCAGTTCTTC,CSAPPSSSGSYNEQFF
many,TRBJ2-7,TRBD2,TRBV20-1,TGCAGTGGGACGGCTAGCGGGAGGCTCGAGCAGTACTTC,CSGTASGRLEQYF
many,TRBJ1-1,NA,TRBV20-1,TGCAGTGCTAGAGACCCAGGGGCAGGGACTGAAGCTTTCTTT,CSARDPGAGTEAFF
few,TRBJ1-3,NA,TRBV5-4,TGTGCCAGCAGCCCGGAGGGCTCCCCCTCTGGAAACACCATATATTTT,CASSPEGSPSGNTIYF
many,TRBJ1-5,NA,TRBV19,TGTGCCAGTAGTATTAAAAGTGCGGGGCTTGGAGCGACCCAGCATTTT,CASSIKSAGLGATQHF
NA,TRBJ2-6,TRBD1,TRBV7-3,TGTGCCAGCAGCCAGACCCCCCCGGGACAGAACTCTGGGGCCAACGTCCTGACTTTC,CASSQTPPGQNSGANVLTF
many,TRBJ2-3,NA,TRBV11-2,TGTGCCAGCAGCTTAGCGACACGGAAATCCGATACGCAGTATTTT,CASSLATRKSDTQYF
few,TRBJ2-1,NA,TRBV11-2,TGTGCCAGCACCATGGAGGGCCTATCGTATGAGCAGTTCTTC,CASTMEGLSYEQFF
few,TRBJ2-2,NA,TRBV15,TGTGCCACCAGCGGGACTTGGGACTCCGCAAGGTTCACCGGGGAGCTGTTTTTT,CATSGTWDSARFTGELFF
many,TRBJ1-1,TRBD1,TRBV11-2,TGTGCCAGCAGCTTATGGGGGACAGCTGAAGCTTTCTTT,CASSLWGTAEAFF
many,TRBJ1-4,NA,TRBV29-1,TGCAGCGTTGAAACCGGGAGGAGGGAAAAACTGTTTTTT,CSVETGRREKLFF
few,TRBJ2-2,TRBD1,TRBV7-9,TGTGCCAGCAGCTTAGCGGCGACAGGGGGCACCGGGGAGCTGTTTTTT,CASSLAATGGTGELFF
many,TRBJ1-2,NA,TRBV12-2,TGTGCAAGTCGAGACCGCATAGACGTGGGCGTCTGTGGCTACACCTTC,CASRDRIDVGVCGYTF
many,TRBJ2-6,TRBD1,TRBV7-8,TGTGCCAGCAGCTTGGGACAGCGCTCTGGGGCCAACGTCCTGACTTTC,CASSLGQRSGANVLTF
few,TRBJ2-4,NA,TRBV6-6,TGTGCCAGCAGAAAACAGGAATCAAAAAACATTCAGTACTTC,CASRKQESKNIQYF
many,TRBJ2-1,NA,TRBV5-1,TGCGCCAGCAGCTTGGATTTGGGGGTCCCAGGGAATGAGCAGTTCTTC,CASSLDLGVPGNEQFF
many,TRBJ1-2,TRBD1,TRBV5-6,TGTGCCACCCCATACCGGGACAGGGGCCCTAGTTACAAGGACCCGACTAGGGGCTACACCTTC,CATPYRDRGPSYKDPTRGYTF
few,TRBJ2-5,NA,TRBV3-1,TGTGCCAGCAGCCAGAACCAAGAGACCCAGTACTTC,CASSQNQETQYF
many,TRBJ1-2,NA,TRBV12-3/TRBV12-4,TGTGCCAGCAGTTTAGACGCGGGAAACTATGGCTACACCTTC,CASSLDAGNYGYTF
many,TRBJ2-2,NA,TRBV19,TGTGCCAGTAGTATCGAGGGGACCGCAGCCGGGGAGCTGTTTTTT,CASSIEGTAAGELFF
many,TRBJ1-1,NA,TRBV9,TGTGCCAGCAGCGTCAGTCAGGGGCTCAATCCCCTTCGGGACACTGAAGCTTTCTTT,CASSVSQGLNPLRDTEAFF
many,TRBJ2-1,TRBD2,TRBV20-1,TGCAGTGCTAGGCCGGGACTAAGCTCCTACAATGAGCAGTTCTTC,CSARPGLSSYNEQFF
many,TRBJ1-6,NA,TRBV18,TGTGCCAGCTCACCAGGGGGGGCATTGTCACCCCTCCACTTT,CASSPGGALSPLHF
many,TRBJ2-2,TRBD1,TRBV2,TGTGCCAGCAGTTGGGACAGGGTGGACACCGGGGAGCTGTTTTTT,CASSWDRVDTGELFF
few,TRBJ2-3,TRBD1,TRBV29-1,TGCAGCGTTGAAAGGGACAGAGGCAATACGCAGTATTTT,CSVERDRGNTQYF
few,TRBJ1-1,NA,TRBV7-9,TGTGCCAGCAGCATTCAGGGAGGTGAAGCTTTCTTT,CASSIQGGEAFF
many,TRBJ1-1,NA,TRBV29-1,TGCAGCGTTGATGAGACGGTGAACACTGAAGCTTTCTTT,CSVDETVNTEAFF
many,TRBJ1-5,NA,TRBV5-1,TGCGCCAGCAGGGCACCAGGGAACAATCAGCCCCAGCATTTT,CASRAPGNNQPQHF
NA,TRBJ2-2,NA,TRBV27,TGTGCCAGCAGTTTATCCCCCTTGATTGACGGGGAGCTGTTTTTT,CASSLSPLIDGELFF
many,TRBJ2-1,TRBD2,TRBV6-6,TGTGCCAGCAGTCAAGGCGGGAGGTTAAATGAGCAGTTCTTC,CASSQGGRLNEQFF